Listed below are T cell receptor beta chains from one sample, sequenced in a study of identifying expanded T cells in peripheral blood. Assay used: immunoSEQ multiplex PCR; TCRdb lists only in-frame clones, some missing. Of roughly 92,000 clones listed, 88% are singletons. The sample taken for sequencing was blood. The receptors were sampled from a person aged 18 to 70 in good health. The CDR3 runs from the conserved cysteine through the conserved F or W. D genes are given only for firm matches. Expanded clones get a size class; other rows say once, few or many, or leave the size out.

NA	NA	TRBV7-2	TRBJ1-2	CASSWVGAGIYGYTF	TGTGCCAGCAGCTGGGTCGGTGCGGGCATCTATGGCTACACCTTC
TRBD1	once	TRBV7-2	TRBJ1-1	CASSRQGMNTEAFF	TGTGCCAGCAGCCGACAGGGCATGAACACTGAAGCTTTCTTT
TRBD1	few	TRBV7-8	TRBJ2-1	CASSSQTRDRVYNEQFF	TGTGCCAGCAGCTCCCAGACCCGGGACAGGGTCTACAATGAGCAGTTCTTC
NA	NA	TRBV7-9	TRBJ1-1	CASSLAREVAEAFF	TGTGCCAGCAGCTTAGCGCGGGAGGTGGCTGAAGCTTTCTTT
NA	NA	TRBV7-2	TRBJ2-5	CASSLGGLETQYF	TGTGCCAGCAGCTTGGGGGGATTAGAGACCCAGTACTTC
NA	NA	TRBV2	TRBJ1-5	CASSEQGLGQPQHF	TGTGCCAGCAGTGAGCAGGGGCTTGGTCAGCCCCAGCATTTT
TRBD2	NA	TRBV7-9	TRBJ2-3	CASSLVETSGDTDTQYF	TGTGCCAGCAGCTTAGTAGAGACTAGCGGGGACACAGATACGCAGTATTTT
NA	NA	TRBV29-1	TRBJ2-7	CSVLGGARSEQYF	TGCAGCGTTTTGGGGGGGGCCAGGAGCGAGCAGTACTTC
TRBD2	NA	TRBV7-8	TRBJ2-3	CASSTTSGGLRTQYF	TGTGCCAGCAGCACGACTAGCGGGGGCCTCCGGACGCAGTATTTT
NA	NA	TRBV30	TRBJ2-1	CAWTADRYNEQFF	TGTGCCTGGACCGCGGACAGATACAATGAGCAGTTCTTC
NA	NA	TRBV6-1	TRBJ1-2	CASSESMKYGYTF	TGTGCCAGCAGTGAATCGATGAAATATGGCTACACCTTC
TRBD1	NA	TRBV6-6	TRBJ2-3	CASSRQGDNNQPQYF	TGTGCCAGCAGCCGACAGGGGGACAATAATCAGCCCCAGTATTTT
NA	NA	TRBV7-2	TRBJ2-1	CASSSQSLRGNEQFF	TGTGCCAGCAGCTCACAGAGCCTTAGAGGGAATGAGCAGTTCTTC
NA	NA	TRBV7-2	TRBJ1-2	CASSPKFGYTF	TGTGCCAGCAGCCCCAAGTTCGGCTACACCTTC
NA	NA	TRBV27	TRBJ2-1	CASSLLGASQYNEQFF	TGTGCCAGCAGTTTACTGGGGGCGTCCCAATACAATGAGCAGTTCTTC
NA	NA	TRBV19	TRBJ1-1	CASRLGSNTEAFF	TGTGCCAGTAGGCTAGGGTCGAACACTGAAGCTTTCTTT